What follows describes a single TCR beta chain. Under the authors' procedure: Quantification of nucleated cells was approximated via reference gene primer amplification. Measured with immunoSEQ multiplex PCR; TCRdb has only the in-frame clones, and not every one. The DNA gave D and trimming, while V, J and clone size come from that table. The sample records about 250,000 clones, over 90% being singletons. The record originates from a study of blood T cell repertoires in COVID-19. The CDR3 extends over 17 amino acids. Germline loops: CDR1 SQVTM, CDR2 ANQGSEA. Unmatched junction bases numbered 13, after V lost 1 base and J lost 3 bases.

The origin of this receptor is a man aged 30 to 45 with COVID-19, enrolled during active disease. The chain employs TRBV29-1 and TRBJ1-1; 8 bases map to TRBD1. Material for sequencing was peripheral blood. The CDR3 DNA is TGCAGCGTTGAAGGAGGGGCAGGGGGCATTGGGTACACTGAAGCTTTCTTT. Translated: CSVEGGAGGIGYTEAFF.